Included here is one T cell receptor (beta chain) sequence, with context. No cognate antigen has been identified for it. Base qualities are not recorded, but no much larger clone differs from it by a single base. TCR CDR3 regions were amplified from genomic DNA by multiplex PCR using the deep immunoSEQ assay. Genomic DNA extracted from each cell subset was distributed evenly over all wells of several immunoSEQ 96-well plates, and each plate served as one replicate. For sorted subsets, roughly 200 ng of genomic DNA, equivalent to 25,000 to 30,000 T cell genomes, went into each replicate PCR. Purified libraries were quantified with a Qubit 3.0 fluorometer, sized on a Bioanalyzer 2100, and re-quantified with the KAPA Library Quantification kit. Every immunoSEQ 96-well plate was sequenced on a dedicated single-read 150-cycle Illumina NextSeq 550 flow cell. As for the original processing: The immunoSEQ output contained only junctional sequences without quality scores, so filtering could not match that applied to full-length reads. Sequences were annotated with PyIR, a Python wrapper for IgBLAST v1.9, and V/J genes and CDR3 were assigned using IMGT germline references. Reads were removed for weak V/J assignments (E-value above 1e-6), missing CDR3, stop codons, out-of-frame junctions, or ambiguous translated residues. A V3J clonotype was defined by an identical inferred V gene, J gene, and CDR3 amino acid sequence. Percentage overlap between repertoires was computed as shared unique clonotypes divided by the size of the smaller repertoire. Three approaches were used to assess repertoire richness: RTK rarefaction, the Chao1 estimator, and Recon v2.1 estimates of unobserved clonotypes. Generation probabilities were computed with OLGA for all TCRbeta clonotypes obtained by the gDNA method from four donors. Imported from immuneACCESS, the table was reduced by TCRdb to in-frame sequences with V and J called. These copies leave out some clones; in studies compared against another copy, an unresolved V gene accounts for under half, and the cause of the remainder is not known. V and J calls and clone size are given by that table; D and trimming were obtained from the DNA. A total of under 2,500,000 clones appear in this sample, 90% to 97% of them only once. Jointly, the top ten make up 0.1% to 0.15% of the sample.

The CDR3 holds 13 amino acids from the cysteine to the phenylalanine. Of all the DNA, just the CDR3 is kept, 39 bases in frame from base 1. The germline V gene (reference sequence) gives CDR1 as MNHNY and CDR2 as SVGAGI. V is shortened by 5 bases, J by 3 bases, and the region joining them spans 11 bases. Healthy HIV-negative adults with no recently reported acute infections or vaccinations were included as donors. Every donor was a Caucasian adult residing in Nashville, Tennessee, USA. CD4+ T cells were enriched by magnetic negative selection, after which naive cells were positively selected on CD45RA and the negative fraction was taken as the memory subset. Blood was collected by leukapheresis, and PBMCs were isolated by Ficoll-Histopaque density gradient centrifugation and then cryopreserved in liquid nitrogen vapor phase. Purity and quantity of every magnetically sorted T cell population were checked by analytical flow cytometry. Genomic DNA was isolated from every sorted fraction and measured by UV absorbance on a Nanodrop 2000c.

These data are taken from a study of shared clonotypes between healthy human individuals (dated by TCRdb to 2018 to 2020). As for the study more broadly: The cohort comprised a couple of women and a few men aged 18 to 49 years. For each donor, CD4 naive and CD4 memory were each given three plates, CD8 naive was given two plates, and CD8 memory was given one plate. The study deeply sequenced blood TCR repertoires of about five healthy adults to estimate repertoire size and the extent of clonotype sharing between individuals. To increase sequencing depth and limit assay-specific biases, TCR repertoire library preparation and sequencing were carried out by different laboratories using diverse techniques. Leukapheresis yielded between about 0.9 and 9 billion PBMCs per donor.

Paper-wide results and their limitations: Because the study included a small number of donors, the genetic and exposure-history diversity represented was limited. Clonotypes shared by all four sorted-subset donors showed higher generation probabilities than non-shared clonotypes. About 5% of naive CD4, around 3.5% of naive CD8, 2% to 2.5% of memory CD4, and approximately 0.39% of memory CD8 clonotypes were shared across several donors. Estimated clonotype richness was generally larger for naive than for memory subsets. Pairwise subsampling indicated that sequencing depth was expected to affect the degree of clonotype sharing among donors. Rarefaction of sorted-subset datasets indicated incomplete sequencing despite the large sequencing depth. Only blood was sampled, and tissue TCR repertoires likely differ from those in blood.

The receptor comes from a man between 18 and 29 years old in good health. Sequencing was performed on naive CD4+ T cells sorted from blood. Interpreted using the paper, the cell subset or site label stands for: CD45RA+ positively selected. Recombination joined TRBV6-6 with TRBJ2-7, with the D segment identity uncertain. For the CDR3, the sequence is CASSPQTYYEQYF. The DNA sequence follows: TGTGCCAGCAGTCCCCAAACTTACTACGAGCAGTACTTC.